This T cell receptor (beta chain) was captured in a study of T-cell memory formation after mild COVID-19. The CDR3 has 14 amino acids. Germline V CDR1 and CDR2: SEHNR, FQNEAQ (reference sequence). Losses at the gene ends were 5 bases for V and 5 bases for J; bases not matched to a gene: 6. With respect to this clonotype: Its cognate antigen is unknown.

Constant-segment primers served in 5'RACE that generated TCR alpha and TCR beta cDNA libraries bearing sample barcodes and UMIs. MiXCR, run by TCRdb on the 5' RACE reads, gives a single entry per CDR3 protein. The table includes roughly 300,000 distinct CDR3 sequences, around 13% detected once. Study-level results: Day 15 to 85 contracting clones showed balanced CD4/CD8; later expanders leaned CD4+. Contracting clones localized mainly to CM and EM when CD4+ and mainly to EMRA when CD8+. Pre-infection memory held some responding clones, suggesting pre-existing cross-reactive T cells responded.

This sequence joins TRBV7-9 and TRBJ2-7; 10 bases match TRBD2. Sequencing was performed on PBMCs or a T cell subset sorted from them (not recorded which). This receptor was taken from a man in his late teens or twenties who had mild COVID-19 (a few samples of this study predate the infection). Cell type and time point are not known. The CDR3 sequence: CASSVRTSGNEQYF. The CDR3 coding sequence is TGTGCCAGCAGCGTACGGACTAGCGGAAACGAGCAGTACTTC.